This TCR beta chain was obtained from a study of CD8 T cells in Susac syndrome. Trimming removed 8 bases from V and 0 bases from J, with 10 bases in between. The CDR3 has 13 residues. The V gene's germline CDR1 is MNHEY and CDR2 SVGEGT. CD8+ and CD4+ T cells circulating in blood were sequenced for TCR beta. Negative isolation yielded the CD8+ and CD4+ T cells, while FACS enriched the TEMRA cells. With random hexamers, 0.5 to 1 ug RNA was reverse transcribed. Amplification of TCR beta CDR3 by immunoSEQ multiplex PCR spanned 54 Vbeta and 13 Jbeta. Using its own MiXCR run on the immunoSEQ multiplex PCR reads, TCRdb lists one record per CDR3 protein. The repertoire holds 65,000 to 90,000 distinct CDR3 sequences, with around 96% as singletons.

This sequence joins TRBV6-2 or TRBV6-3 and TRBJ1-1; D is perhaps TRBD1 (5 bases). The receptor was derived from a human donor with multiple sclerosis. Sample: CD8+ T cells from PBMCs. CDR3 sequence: CASGPGLNTEAFF. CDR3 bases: TGTGCCAGCGGACCAGGGCTGAACACTGAAGCTTTCTTT.